Listed below are T cell receptor beta chains from one sample, sequenced in a study of T cells in Graves' hyperthyroidism and ophthalmopathy. A single record per CDR3 protein comes from TCRdb applying MiXCR to the multiplex PCR reads. The repertoire consists of 450,000 to 600,000 distinct CDR3 sequences, with roughly 15% occurring once and the leading ten covering approximately 15%. Sequenced: blood. These receptor sequences come from a woman aged 40 to 50 with Graves' hyperthyroidism. Each CDR3 is given with its conserved first and last residue. A D gene is named only where the DNA matches it firmly. Expanded clones are given a class, and other clones once, few, many or no size at all.

TGTGCCATCAAGAGGGGCGCTGAAGCTTTCTTT	CAIKRGAEAFF	TRBV10-3	TRBJ1-1	-	few
TGCAGTGCTAGAGATAGCCCTAGCGGAGGATCCTACGAGCAGTACTTC	CSARDSPSGGSYEQYF	TRBV20-1	TRBJ2-7	TRBD2	many
TGTGCCAGCAGCTTAACTCCGGGACACGAGAATTCACCCCTCCACTTT	CASSLTPGHENSPLHF	TRBV11-2	TRBJ1-6	-	few
TGCAGTGCTAGAGTTCCGGTTGGAGGGCCCCTTCAAGAGACCCAGTACTTC	CSARVPVGGPLQETQYF	TRBV20-1	TRBJ2-5	-	many
TGTGCCATCAGTGAAACCGGGACAGGGAACACTGAAGCTTTCTTT	CAISETGTGNTEAFF	TRBV10-3	TRBJ1-1	TRBD1	many
TGTGCCAGCAGCCAAGAAGGGAATTCACCCCTCCACTTT	CASSQEGNSPLHF	TRBV3-1	TRBJ1-6	-	few
TGCGCCAGCAGCTTGGCCGGGACAGAAGTCACTGAAGCTTTCTTT	CASSLAGTEVTEAFF	TRBV5-1	TRBJ1-1	TRBD1	many
TGCAGCGCCAGTGGACGCTCAATTACTGAAGCTTTCTTT	CSASGRSITEAFF	TRBV29-1	TRBJ1-1	-	-
TGTGCCTGGAGTGTAGCTAGTTTGGTTGAGCAGTTCTTC	CAWSVASLVEQFF	TRBV30	TRBJ2-1	-	many
TGTGCCAGTAGAAATCGTAGGGACGGGGAGCTGTTTTTT	CASRNRRDGELFF	TRBV19	TRBJ2-2	-	few
TGTGCCAGCAGCCGACAGGGACCCTACGAGCAGTACTTC	CASSRQGPYEQYF	TRBV2	TRBJ2-7	TRBD1	many
TGCAGCGTGGCAGGGGGGGCGACTAGCGGGAGGCAAGCTTACAATGAGCAGTTCTTC	CSVAGGATSGRQAYNEQFF	TRBV29-1	TRBJ2-1	TRBD2	few
TGTGCCAGCAGTTCCCTAGCGGGAGGGCCTAATGAGCAGTTCTTC	CASSSLAGGPNEQFF	TRBV27	TRBJ2-1	TRBD2	many
TGTGCCAGTAGTAGACAGAGGATGGCGGAGACCCAGTACTTC	CASSRQRMAETQYF	TRBV19	TRBJ2-5	-	few
TGTGCCAGCAGTTACAGCGGTGGCGGAACCTACGAGCAGTACTTC	CASSYSGGGTYEQYF	TRBV6-2/TRBV6-3	TRBJ2-7	-	many
TGTGCCAGCAGCCACGGAAGTCTAGCGGAGGCCTTTCAAGAGACCCAGTACTTC	CASSHGSLAEAFQETQYF	TRBV3-1	TRBJ2-5	TRBD2	many
TGTGCCAGCAGCCCTCGGGTGGGGACCGGGGAGCTGTTTTTT	CASSPRVGTGELFF	TRBV3-1	TRBJ2-2	-	-
TGCGCCAGCAGCCAAGTTTCGGGACAGGTCGCAGATACGCAGTATTTT	CASSQVSGQVADTQYF	TRBV4-1	TRBJ2-3	TRBD1	few
TGCAGTGCTAAATCGGGCGGACGGTACAATGAGCAGTTCTTC	CSAKSGGRYNEQFF	TRBV20-1	TRBJ2-1	-	many
TGTGCCAGCAGCCCAGGGGTTACAGCGTCCTACGAGCAGTACTTC	CASSPGVTASYEQYF	TRBV11-2	TRBJ2-7	-	many
TGCGCCAGCAGCGAGGTGACAGGGGGATATTCACCCCTCCACTTT	CASSEVTGGYSPLHF	TRBV5-1	TRBJ1-6	TRBD1	few
TGTGCCAGCAGTTACCCAGCGGGAGGTGATCCAGATACGCAGTATTTT	CASSYPAGGDPDTQYF	TRBV6-2/TRBV6-3	TRBJ2-3	TRBD2	many
TGTGCCAGCAGAAGATGGGGGGGCGAGCAGTACTTC	CASRRWGGEQYF	TRBV12-3/TRBV12-4	TRBJ2-7	TRBD2	many
TGTGCCAGCAGCGTTATAGGACAGGGAATGTCTGAAGCTTTCTTT	CASSVIGQGMSEAFF	TRBV6-1	TRBJ1-1	TRBD1	many
TGCAGTGCTAGACTAGCGGGAGGAGAGACCCAGTACTTC	CSARLAGGETQYF	TRBV20-1	TRBJ2-5	TRBD2	many
TGTGCCAGCTCAAAAAGGGACAGGGTGGGTGAAGAAGCTTTCTTT	CASSKRDRVGEEAFF	TRBV2	TRBJ1-1	TRBD1	-
TGTGCCAGCAGGGGGGTCGGGGGCTACACCTTC	CASRGVGGYTF	TRBV28	TRBJ1-2	-	few
TGTGCCAGCAGCCAGGGGACAGGGAAGGGCGAGCAGTACTTC	CASSQGTGKGEQYF	TRBV6-1	TRBJ2-7	TRBD1	many
TGTGCCAGCAGTTTATCGATGACTCCCGGCGGGCATGGCTACACCTTC	CASSLSMTPGGHGYTF	TRBV27	TRBJ1-2	-	many
TGTGCCTGGAGTCCCGGACAGACTTCACCCCTCCACTTT	CAWSPGQTSPLHF	TRBV30	TRBJ1-6	-	many
TGTGCCAGCAGCTTAGCCCCGCGTCCGACCTACGAGCAGTACTTC	CASSLAPRPTYEQYF	TRBV7-2	TRBJ2-7	-	many
TGCAGCGCCCGACAGGGGACGAACACCGGGGAGCTGTTTTTT	CSARQGTNTGELFF	TRBV29-1	TRBJ2-2	TRBD1	few
TGTGCCAGCAGCTGGGCTGAGACCCAGTACTTC	CASSWAETQYF	TRBV11-2	TRBJ2-5	-	many
TGTGCCAGCAGCTTGACAGGGCTACTTAACACTGAAGCTTTCTTT	CASSLTGLLNTEAFF	TRBV5-6	TRBJ1-1	-	-
TGCAGTGCTAGAGATTGGGGGAAGGGGGGCACAGATACGCAGTATTTT	CSARDWGKGGTDTQYF	TRBV20-1	TRBJ2-3	-	many
TGTGCCAGCAGTTTAACTCCCAGCAGCTCCTACGAGCAGTACTTC	CASSLTPSSSYEQYF	TRBV28	TRBJ2-7	-	many
TGTGCCAGCAGCCAAGAACACGCGGGAGTTCGTAACAATGAGCAGTTCTTC	CASSQEHAGVRNNEQFF	TRBV3-1	TRBJ2-1	TRBD2	many
TGTGCCAGCACCCTTATGGAGGGGGATTGCTCCTACAATGAGCAGTTCTTC	CASTLMEGDCSYNEQFF	TRBV27	TRBJ2-1	-	many
TGTGCCAGCAGTTACAGGGGGAAAGATACGCAGTATTTT	CASSYRGKDTQYF	TRBV6-5	TRBJ2-3	-	-
TGTGCCAGCAGTTTATTTCGATGGCGGGAGGGCCCCAATGAGCAGTTCTTC	CASSLFRWREGPNEQFF	TRBV27	TRBJ2-1	TRBD2	-
TGTGCCAGCAGTTTAGCCCACCTGGGAGGCACTGAAGCTTTCTTT	CASSLAHLGGTEAFF	TRBV27	TRBJ1-1	-	many
TGTGCCAGCAGAATCAGTAGCTCCTACGAGCAGTACTTC	CASRISSSYEQYF	TRBV6-1	TRBJ2-7	-	few
TGTGCCAGCACTGCAGGGTTGTCACCCCTCCACTTT	CASTAGLSPLHF	TRBV2	TRBJ1-6	-	many
TGCAGCGTTGGCCGGACAGGGGGAGAGACCCAGTACTTC	CSVGRTGGETQYF	TRBV29-1	TRBJ2-5	TRBD1	-
TGTGCCAGCAGTACCTTTGGCGGGAGACCAGATACGCAGTATTTT	CASSTFGGRPDTQYF	TRBV27	TRBJ2-3	TRBD2	many
TGTGCCAGCAGCCCCGGGACAGGGGGTCTTCTGGGCAATCAGCCCCAGCATTTT	CASSPGTGGLLGNQPQHF	TRBV7-2	TRBJ1-5	TRBD1	-
TGCAGTGCTAGAGCTATAGGACTAGCGGGAGGGCGGGGAAACAATGAGCAGTTCTTC	CSARAIGLAGGRGNNEQFF	TRBV20-1	TRBJ2-1	TRBD2	many
TGCAGTGCTAGCCCGAGCTCCTACAATGAGCAGTTCTTC	CSASPSSYNEQFF	TRBV20-1	TRBJ2-1	-	-
TGTGCCAGCAGCAAGAAGCTGAGCTCCTACAATGAGCAGTTCTTC	CASSKKLSSYNEQFF	TRBV7-3	TRBJ2-1	-	few